Listed here are 29 T cell receptor beta chains from one sample, sequenced in a study of lymphopenia after photon versus proton radiotherapy. Method: immunoSEQ multiplex PCR; TCRdb's copy keeps in-frame clones and lacks some. Among approximately 150,000 clones listed, 80% to 90% were seen once. The input for sequencing was peripheral blood, taken from a patient treated with photon-based radiotherapy. All receptors come from a man in his fifties with gastric cancer.

A single count supports this clone. This chain connects TRBV21-1 to TRBJ1-2; the listed D gene, TRBD1, was not tested against the DNA. TRBV21-1 represents a pseudogene. The CDR3 is 16 amino acids. The DNA of the CDR3 is TGTGCCAGCAGCTCCCGGGACACCTTACCCAACTATGGCTACACCTTC. It translates to CASSSRDTLPNYGYTF.

This clone came up once. The V call is TRBV6-1, the J call TRBJ1-1; possible D gene TRBD1, 6 bases. Germline values: CDR1 MNHNS, CDR2 SASEGT. This CDR3 contains 14 residues. The V end was cut by 2 bases, the J end by 1 base, with 8 bases between. The CDR3 is CASSEWTANTEAFF. The CDR3 DNA reads TGTGCCAGCAGTGAATGGACAGCGAACACTGAAGCTTTCTTT.

The chain has TRBV28 and TRBJ2-1; 11 bases map to TRBD1. This CDR3 region has 15 residues. CDR1 is MDHEN, CDR2 SYDVKM, per germline. V lost 5 bases, J lost 8 bases, and 8 bases stayed unmatched. DNA for the CDR3: TGTGCCAGCAGTCAAGGACAGGGGGCGACACATGAGCAGTTCTTC. Amino acids: CASSQGQGATHEQFF.

This clone was detected once. The rearrangement links TRBV27 to TRBJ2-6; D is perhaps TRBD2 (5 bases). Germline V gene data show CDR1 as MNHEY and CDR2 as SMNVEV (reference sequence). There are 17 residues in the CDR3. Trimming pared 2 bases from V and 2 bases from J, leaving 13 bases between. The chain's CDR3 is CASSLLLGEPGANVLTF. The CDR3 DNA reads TGTGCCAGCAGTTTACTCCTTGGGGAGCCTGGGGCCAACGTCCTGACTTTC.

The chain recombines TRBV15 with TRBJ1-1, with D unresolved. Germline CDR1 is LNHNV and CDR2 is YYDKDF (reference sequence). Trimming stripped 5 bases from V and 1 base from J, with 8 bases between. This CDR3 region has 13 residues. DNA of the CDR3: TGTGCCACCAGCGCTGCTCCGAACACTGAAGCTTTCTTT. It is translated as CATSAAPNTEAFF.

V gene TRBV29-1 combines with J gene TRBJ2-7; possibly TRBD2 for D (6 bases). Germline-derived CDR1 and CDR2 are SQVTM and ANQGSEA. Trimming removed 6 bases from V and 4 bases from J, with 13 bases in between. The CDR3 has 12 residues. The CDR3 sequence: CSVGGTPYEQYF. The CDR3, as DNA: TGCAGCGTCGGTGGGACTCCGTACGAGCAGTACTTC.

The rearrangement links TRBV5-4 to TRBJ2-3; 11 bases fit TRBD2. CDR3 size: 16 residues. Germline V CDR1 and CDR2: SGHNT, YYREEE (reference sequence). Trimming removed 4 bases from V and 5 bases from J; junction bases left unmatched: 9. This CDR3 is CASSVKLAGGVDTQYF. In nucleotides, the CDR3 is TGTGCCAGCAGCGTAAAGCTAGCGGGAGGAGTAGATACGCAGTATTTT.

This rearrangement joins TRBV7-8 to TRBJ2-1; the D gene could be TRBD1 or TRBD2 (5 bases each). Germline V gene lookup returns CDR1 SGHVS and CDR2 FQNEAQ. V dropped 4 bases and J dropped 0 bases, with 25 bases sitting between them. This CDR3 region has 20 residues. The CDR3, as DNA: TGTGCCAGCAGCTCTCCCGGGACCAGGATAAAGGGGAGCTCCTACAATGAGCAGTTCTTC. Translation: CASSSPGTRIKGSSYNEQFF.

This chain joins TRBV30 and TRBJ2-5, with D maybe TRBD2 (7 bases). Germline CDR1 GTSNPN, CDR2 SVGIG (reference sequence). The V and J ends lost 1 base and 5 bases respectively, with 17 bases between them. This CDR3 has 15 residues. The CDR3 region has the DNA TGTGCCTGGAGTGACCGGCGGGGGCCGGGGGAGACCCAGTACTTC. It yields the protein CAWSDRRGPGETQYF.

The chain links TRBV21-1 to TRBJ1-1. TRBV21-1 is classified as a pseudogene. CDR3 length: 15 amino acids. The CDR3 bases are TGTGCCAGCAGCCACCAAAGGGCCGTGGGCACTGAAGCTTTCTTT. This sequence encodes CASSHQRAVGTEAFF.

The J gene is TRBJ2-1, the V gene TRBV2, with D unclear. Per germline, CDR1 SNHLY and CDR2 FYNNEI. V lost 5 bases to trimming and J lost 7 bases, with 6 bases between them. The CDR3 is 11 residues long. Here the CDR3 reads CASSPINEQFF. The CDR3 coding sequence is TGTGCCAGCAGTCCGATTAATGAGCAGTTCTTC.

The chain joins TRBV7-2 to TRBJ1-2; 9 bases fit TRBD1. The CDR3 loop spans 15 amino acids. V lost 4 bases and J lost 5; bases outside the gene matches: 8. Per germline, CDR1 SGHTA and CDR2 FQGNSA. Here the CDR3 reads CASSSYRGRHYGYTF. Here the CDR3 DNA reads TGTGCCAGCAGCTCCTACAGGGGGCGGCATTATGGCTACACCTTC. Complete variable domain (other parts from reference TRBV7-2 and TRBJ1-2): GAGVSQSPSNKVTEKGKDVELRCDPISGHTALYWYRQSLGQGLEFLIYFQGNSAPDKSGLPSDRFSAERTGGSVSTLTIQRTQQEDSAVYLCASSSYRGRHYGYTFGSGTRLTVV.

The rearrangement links TRBV7-9 to TRBJ1-4; possibly TRBD1 for D (6 bases). Trimming took 3 bases from V and 2 from J, leaving 10 bases between them. This CDR3 has 15 amino acids. Germline V lookup: CDR1 SEHNR, CDR2 FQNEAQ (reference sequence). CDR3 residues: CASSLQGQTNEKLFF. The CDR3 DNA sequence: TGTGCCAGCAGCTTGCAGGGGCAGACTAATGAAAAACTGTTTTTT.

The chain joins TRBV2 to TRBJ2-3, with TRBD2 matching 9 bases. J was trimmed by 3 bases and V by 3 bases; bases with no gene match: 7. Germline V gene lookup returns CDR1 SNHLY and CDR2 FYNNEI. The CDR3 contains 16 residues. CDR3 bases: TGTGCCAGCAGTGAGGGTAGCGGGAGAGGGACAGATACGCAGTATTTT. Its translation: CASSEGSGRGTDTQYF. The full variable domain, with the rest looked up from reference TRBV2 and TRBJ2-3, is EPEVTQTPSHQVTQMGQEVILRCVPISNHLYFYWYRQILGQKVEFLVSFYNNEISEKSEIFDDQFSVERPDGSNFTLKIRSTKLEDSAMYFCASSEGSGRGTDTQYFGPGTRLTVL.

This clone was counted once. The chain uses TRBV6-9 and TRBJ1-4; D call uncertain. V shed 6 bases and J shed 7 bases, with 6 bases lying between them. This CDR3 spans 11 amino acids. The germline gives CDR1 MNHGY, CDR2 SVAAGI. For the CDR3, the DNA is TGTGCCAGCAGACCTATTGAAAAACTGTTTTTT. Its protein is CASRPIEKLFF.

This clone was observed a handful of times. The chain carries TRBV15 and TRBJ1-2, with a tentative D call TRBD1 (5 bases). The germline V and J ends were trimmed by 2 bases and 7 bases, with 20 bases remaining between them. Germline loops: CDR1 LNHNV, CDR2 YYDKDF (reference sequence). The CDR3 has 16 residues. CDR3 loop: CATSRRLTRQPLGYTF. The DNA of the CDR3 is TGTGCCACCAGCAGACGACTCACGAGACAGCCCCTTGGCTACACCTTC.

The chain employs TRBV7-2 and TRBJ1-5; D perhaps matches TRBD1 (5 bases). With 1 base removed from V and 4 bases from J, the gap between germline ends came to 14 bases. The CDR3 length is 16 residues. Germline-derived CDR1 and CDR2 are SGHTA and FQGNSA. DNA for the CDR3: TGTGCCAGCAGCTTAGACGTCGGGGGTGGGAATCAGCCCCAGCATTTT. The encoded protein is CASSLDVGGGNQPQHF.

This chain joins TRBV7-9 and TRBJ1-1; TRBD1 matches 7 bases. The CDR3 runs 14 residues. Trimming took 4 bases from V and 1 from J; bases not matched to a gene: 3. The germline gives CDR1 SEHNR, CDR2 FQNEAQ (reference sequence). The chain's CDR3 is CASSSGQENTEAFF. CDR3 DNA: TGTGCCAGCAGCTCCGGACAGGAGAACACTGAAGCTTTCTTT.

The chain carries TRBV2 and TRBJ2-5, with 11 bases fitting TRBD1. Per germline, CDR1 SNHLY and CDR2 FYNNEI. CDR3 size: 14 residues. J was trimmed by 3 bases and V by 6 bases; bases with no gene match: 3. The CDR3 nucleotides are TGTGCCAGCAGACGGGACAGGGGGGAAGAGACCCAGTACTTC. It specifies CASRRDRGEETQYF. Looking up the rest from reference TRBV2 and TRBJ2-5 gives the full variable domain: EPEVTQTPSHQVTQMGQEVILRCVPISNHLYFYWYRQILGQKVEFLVSFYNNEISEKSEIFDDQFSVERPDGSNFTLKIRSTKLEDSAMYFCASRRDRGEETQYFGPGTRLLVL.

The rearrangement uses TRBV29-1 and TRBJ2-1; TRBD2 matches 10 bases. This CDR3 is 17 amino acids long. The V segment lost 4 bases and the J segment 4 bases; nucleotides outside the gene matches: 13. The germline CDR1 and CDR2 sequences are SQVTM and ANQGSEA. DNA of the CDR3: TGCAGCGTTGTCATTTTTGGTACTAGCGGGGTTTACAATGAGCAGTTCTTC. It specifies CSVVIFGTSGVYNEQFF.

V is TRBV6-5 and J is TRBJ2-1, with no clear D. Germline V lookup: CDR1 MNHEY, CDR2 SVGAGI. Between the trimmed V and J ends, which lost 2 bases and 4 bases, there was a span of 15 bases. CDR3 size: 16 residues. CDR3 DNA sequence: TGTGCCAGCAGTTACGCGCCCAGTGGCGCGTACAATGAGCAGTTCTTC. It is translated as CASSYAPSGAYNEQFF.

V gene TRBV5-1 combines with J gene TRBJ1-4; the D gene is possibly TRBD1 (6 bases). Germline V lookup: CDR1 SGHRS, CDR2 YFSETQ. Trimming took 3 bases from V and 8 from J, leaving 17 bases between them. The CDR3 loop spans 15 amino acids. The CDR3 loop reads CASSSLRGLGEKLFF. CDR3 coding DNA: TGCGCCAGCAGCTCTCTCAGGGGACTGGGAGAAAAACTGTTTTTT.

The rearrangement joins TRBV12-5 to TRBJ2-1, with a tentative D call TRBD2 (5 bases). Germline V gives CDR1 LGHNT, CDR2 FRNRAP. The V gene lost 1 base and the J gene lost 9 bases, with 13 bases spanning the gap. This CDR3 is built from 14 residues. The CDR3 is CASGLGGSRGEQFF. The CDR3 region has the DNA TGTGCTAGTGGTTTGGGAGGGAGTCGAGGTGAGCAGTTCTTC.

This chain connects TRBV7-3 to TRBJ2-3; no clear D gene. Germline CDR1 SGHTA, CDR2 FQGTGA. The CDR3 length is 13 residues. Trimming shortened V by 5 bases and J by 0 bases, and 6 bases separated the two germline ends. The CDR3 DNA reads as TGTGCCAGCAGCCAAGGCAGCACAGATACGCAGTATTTT. It is translated as CASSQGSTDTQYF.

The genes are TRBV9 and TRBJ1-1; D may be TRBD1 (6 bases). Germline CDR1 and CDR2: SGDLS and YYNGEE. This CDR3 is 14 amino acids long. V gave up 4 bases and J gave up 5 bases, with 15 bases separating them. The CDR3 here is CASSPNREGTEAFF. CDR3 DNA sequence: TGTGCCAGCAGCCCGAACAGGGAGGGGACTGAAGCTTTCTTT.

The rearrangement joins TRBV29-1 to TRBJ2-3; 9 positions agree with TRBD2. CDR1 is SQVTM, CDR2 ANQGSEA, per germline. CDR3 length: 14 residues. Unmatched junction bases numbered 6, after V lost 2 bases and J lost 6 bases. CDR3 in DNA: TGCAGCGTTGAATATGGCGGGAGGGCGGATACGCAGTATTTT. Translating gives CSVEYGGRADTQYF.

This chain uses TRBV28 with TRBJ2-2; 9 bases fit TRBD2. CDR1 is MDHEN and CDR2 is SYDVKM in the germline V gene. V gave up 6 bases and J gave up 7 bases; unmatched junction bases: 6. The CDR3 runs 14 residues. For the CDR3, the DNA is TGTGCCAGCAGCGCTAGCGGGAAGGTCGGGGAGCTGTTTTTT. Its protein product is CASSASGKVGELFF.

The V call is TRBV7-9, the J call TRBJ1-2, with D possibly matching TRBD1 (5 bases). The ends were cut back, 5 bases at V and 0 bases at J, with 10 bases in the middle. The CDR3 spans 14 residues. Germline loops: CDR1 SEHNR, CDR2 FQNEAQ (reference sequence). CDR3 loop: CASSLGGTNYGYTF. Here the CDR3 DNA reads TGTGCCAGCAGCCTGGGGGGGACTAACTATGGCTACACCTTC.

The chain carries TRBV5-1 and TRBJ2-3; 12 nucleotides match TRBD2. V trimming: 0 bases; J trimming: 6 bases; junction bases outside the gene matches: 5. The germline gives CDR1 SGHRS, CDR2 YFSETQ. The CDR3 sequence is 16 residues long. CDR3 loop: CASSLATSGSGDTQYF. The CDR3 DNA reads as TGCGCCAGCAGCTTGGCGACTAGCGGGAGTGGGGATACGCAGTATTTT. Complete variable domain (other parts from reference TRBV5-1 and TRBJ2-3): KAGVTQTPRYLIKTRGQQVTLSCSPISGHRSVSWYQQTPGQGLQFLFEYFSETQRNKGNFPGRFSGRQFSNSRSEMNVSTLELGDSALYLCASSLATSGSGDTQYFGPGTRLTVL.